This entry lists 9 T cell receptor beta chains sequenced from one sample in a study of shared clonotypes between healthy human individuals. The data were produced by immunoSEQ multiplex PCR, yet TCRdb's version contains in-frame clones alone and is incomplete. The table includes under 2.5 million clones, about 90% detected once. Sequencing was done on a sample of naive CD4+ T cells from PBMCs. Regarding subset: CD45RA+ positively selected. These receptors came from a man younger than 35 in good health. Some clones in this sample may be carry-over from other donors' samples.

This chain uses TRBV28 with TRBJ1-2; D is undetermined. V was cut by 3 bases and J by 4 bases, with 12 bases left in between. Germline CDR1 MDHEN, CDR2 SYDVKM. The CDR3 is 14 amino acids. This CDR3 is CASSLSTVFYGYTF. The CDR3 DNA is TGTGCCAGCAGTTTGAGCACAGTATTCTATGGCTACACCTTC.

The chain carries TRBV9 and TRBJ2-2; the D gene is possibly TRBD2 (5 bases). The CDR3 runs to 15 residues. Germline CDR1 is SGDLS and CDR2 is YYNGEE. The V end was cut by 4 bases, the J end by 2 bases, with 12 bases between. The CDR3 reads CASSPRAFNTGELFF. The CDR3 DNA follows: TGTGCCAGCAGCCCGCGGGCCTTTAACACCGGGGAGCTGTTTTTT.

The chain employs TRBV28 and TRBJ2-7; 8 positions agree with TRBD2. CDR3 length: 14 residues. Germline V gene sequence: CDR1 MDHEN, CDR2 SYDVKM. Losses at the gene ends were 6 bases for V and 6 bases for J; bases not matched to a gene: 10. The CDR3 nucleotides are TGTGCCAGCAGGGCCCTAAGCGGGAGTGGCGAGCAGTACTTC. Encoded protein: CASRALSGSGEQYF. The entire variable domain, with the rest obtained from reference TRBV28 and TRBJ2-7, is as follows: DVKVTQSSRYLVKRTGEKVFLECVQDMDHENMFWYRQDPGLGLRLIYFSYDVKMKEKGDIPEGYSVSREKKERFSLILESASTNQTSMYLCASRALSGSGEQYFGPGTRLTVT.

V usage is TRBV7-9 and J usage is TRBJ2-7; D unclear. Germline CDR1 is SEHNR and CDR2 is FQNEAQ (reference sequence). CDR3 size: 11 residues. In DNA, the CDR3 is TGTGTCTTAGGCTCCACCTACGAGCAGTACTTC. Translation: CVLGSTYEQYF.

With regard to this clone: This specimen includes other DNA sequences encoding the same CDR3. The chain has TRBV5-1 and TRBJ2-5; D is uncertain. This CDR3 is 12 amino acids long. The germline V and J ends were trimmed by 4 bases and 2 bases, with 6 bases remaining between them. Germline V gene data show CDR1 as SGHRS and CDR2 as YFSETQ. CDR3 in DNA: TGCGCCAGCAGCCCGAGTCAAGAGACCCAGTACTTC. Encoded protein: CASSPSQETQYF.

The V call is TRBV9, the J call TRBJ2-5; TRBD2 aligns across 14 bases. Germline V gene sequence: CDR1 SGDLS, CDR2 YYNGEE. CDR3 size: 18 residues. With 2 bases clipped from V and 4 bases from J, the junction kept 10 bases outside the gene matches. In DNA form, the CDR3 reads TGTGCCAGCAGCGTGACTAGCGGGAGGGTCGGGACGGGAGAGACCCAGTACTTC. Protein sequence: CASSVTSGRVGTGETQYF.

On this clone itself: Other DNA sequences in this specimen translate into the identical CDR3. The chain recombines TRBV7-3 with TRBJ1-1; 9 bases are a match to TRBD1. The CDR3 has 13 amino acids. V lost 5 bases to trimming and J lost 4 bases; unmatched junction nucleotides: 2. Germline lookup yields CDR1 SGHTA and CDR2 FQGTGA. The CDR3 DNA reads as TGTGCCAGCAGCGCGACAGGGGGCACTGAAGCTTTCTTT. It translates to CASSATGGTEAFF. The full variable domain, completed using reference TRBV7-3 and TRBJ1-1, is GAGVSQTPSNKVTEKGKYVELRCDPISGHTALYWYRQSLGQGPEFLIYFQGTGAADDSGLPNDRFFAVRPEGSVSTLKIQRTERGDSAVYLCASSATGGTEAFFGQGTRLTVV.

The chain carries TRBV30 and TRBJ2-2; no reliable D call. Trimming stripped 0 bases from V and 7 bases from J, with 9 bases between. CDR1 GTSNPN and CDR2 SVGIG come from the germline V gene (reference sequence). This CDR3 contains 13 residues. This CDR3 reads CAWSVIPSGELFF. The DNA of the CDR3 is TGTGCCTGGAGTGTAATCCCAAGCGGGGAGCTGTTTTTT.

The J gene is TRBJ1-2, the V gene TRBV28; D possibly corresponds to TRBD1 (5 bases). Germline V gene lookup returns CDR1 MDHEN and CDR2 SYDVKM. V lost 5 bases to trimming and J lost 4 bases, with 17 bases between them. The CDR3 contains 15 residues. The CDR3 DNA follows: TGTGCCAGCAGTGACCTCGGCGCAGGGATCTATGGCTACACCTTC. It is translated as CASSDLGAGIYGYTF.